This T cell receptor beta chain emerged from a study of T-cell memory formation after mild COVID-19 (dated by TCRdb to the early 2020s). About the study as a whole: TCR sequence clusters from the two donors were largely donor specific. In a couple of donors, T-cell clones that expanded and contracted after mild COVID-19 were tracked by sequencing TCRalpha and TCRbeta repertoires over time. Two young, previously healthy adult volunteers, one female and one male, were included in the cohort. Study-level results and caveats: Contracting CD4+ clones were located mainly in the CM and EM memory subsets, whereas CD8+ clones were found to be enriched in EMRA. The detection of some responding clones in pre-infection memory suggests that pre-existing cross-reactive memory T cells joined the SARS-CoV-2 response. Only two mild cases were covered in the study, and larger cohorts including severe cases with pre-infection samples were considered necessary. The second-wave clones that peaked on day 37 were not confirmed to be SARS-CoV-2 specific. Clones that contracted from day 15 to 85 showed balanced CD4/CD8 phenotypes, whereas a second wave of clones that expanded from day 15 to 37 leaned towards CD4+.

Sequenced using an Illumina NovaSeq 6000. TCRalpha and TCRbeta cDNA libraries were built by 5'RACE with constant-segment primers, adding sample barcodes and unique molecular identifiers. Trizol reagent was used to extract RNA from every sample. Amplification of the libraries took two PCR steps, and the second step added a second sample barcode plus Illumina TruSeq adapters. The libraries were sequenced on an Illumina NovaSeq using 2 x 150 bp paired-end reads. The authors' analysis ran thus. Reads were demultiplexed and collapsed into UMI-guided consensus sequences with migec v1.2.7. Using mixcr v2.1.11, the UMI consensuses were aligned to TRA and TRB V and J templates and assembled into clonotypes. Clonotypes were classified as expanded or contracted when called significant by both edgeR and NoisET, with noise models trained on biological replicates. edgeR calls used a false discovery rate-adjusted p below 0.01 and a log2 fold-change threshold of 1. As an exploratory analysis of dynamics, max-normalized trajectories of the 1000 most abundant clonotypes were examined by PCA with hierarchical clustering. Each responding clone was given a CD4 or CD8 phenotype based on the CD4+ and CD8+ repertoires, which had been sequenced separately. The public reads were quality trimmed at Q25 with fastp and then assembled into clones with MiXCR by TCRdb, keeping productive beta chains. Identical CDR3 protein sequences are pooled into one entry, listed with their most common genes and DNA. TCRdb, not the authors, supplied the V and J calls. The sample table holds 300,000 to 350,000 distinct CDR3 sequences, of which approximately 14% were seen once. The top ten constitute 20% to 25% of the sample.

CDR1 and CDR2 are read off the germline V gene (reference sequence) as LNHDA and SQIVND. The CDR3 spans 14 residues, from the cysteine through the phenylalanine. The only DNA kept is the CDR3, 42 bases in frame from the first base. Trimming costs V 1 base and J 4 bases, and their ends lie 10 bases apart. PBMCs were isolated by Ficoll-Paque density gradient centrifugation. This clonotype has just a few counts. What this receptor recognizes is not known. Base qualities are not provided; no much larger clone lies one nucleotide away. The rearranged chain carries TRBV19 and TRBJ1-1; TRBD1 is a possible D gene, resting on 6 matching bases. The sequenced material came from PBMCs or a T cell subset sorted from them (not recorded which). The receptor's source is a man aged 18 to 30 who had mild COVID-19 (a few samples of this study predate the infection). The sample titles of this study are shuffled in the database, so cell type and time point are left out; the donor was told from shared clones. The CDR3 has the sequence CASSIGRGPTEAFF. The nucleotides read TGTGCCAGTAGTATAGGGCGGGGGCCCACTGAAGCTTTCTTT.